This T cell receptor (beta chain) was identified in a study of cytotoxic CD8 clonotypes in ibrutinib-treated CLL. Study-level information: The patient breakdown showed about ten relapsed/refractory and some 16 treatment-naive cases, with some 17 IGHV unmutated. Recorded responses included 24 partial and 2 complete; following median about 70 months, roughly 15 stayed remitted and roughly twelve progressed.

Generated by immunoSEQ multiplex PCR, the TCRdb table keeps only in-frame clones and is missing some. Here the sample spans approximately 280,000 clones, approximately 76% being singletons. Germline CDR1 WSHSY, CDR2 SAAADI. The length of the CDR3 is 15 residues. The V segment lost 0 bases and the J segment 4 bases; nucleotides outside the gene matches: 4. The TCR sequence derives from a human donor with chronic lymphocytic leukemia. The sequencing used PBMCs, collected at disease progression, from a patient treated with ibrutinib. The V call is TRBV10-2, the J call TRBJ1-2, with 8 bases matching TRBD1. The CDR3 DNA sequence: TGCGCCAGCAGTGAGTCGGGACAGGCAGCCTATGGCTACACCTTC. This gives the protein CASSESGQAAYGYTF.